This T cell receptor beta chain was documented in a study of T cell responses to AZD1222 COVID-19 vaccine. Study findings and constraints: The donor cohort was predominantly white British with a female majority, and clonal diversity may have been underestimated.

Comment on this clone: No antigen is known for it.

The CDR3 spans 14 residues. Per germline, CDR1 SGDLS and CDR2 YYNGEE. The V and J ends lost 2 bases and 4 bases respectively, with 10 bases between them. Profiling relied on immunoSEQ multiplex PCR, and the TCRdb table lists in-frame clones only, not all of them. The sample lists about 110,000 clones; around 85% were seen once. The material sequenced was peripheral blood, taken on day 0 of AZD1222 vaccination. The rearrangement links TRBV9 to TRBJ1-3; D possibly corresponds to TRBD1 (6 bases). The clonotype comes from an adult in good health. CDR3 sequence: CASSVLDRGNTIYF. The CDR3 DNA reads as TGTGCCAGCAGCGTCCTAGACAGGGGAAACACCATATATTTT.